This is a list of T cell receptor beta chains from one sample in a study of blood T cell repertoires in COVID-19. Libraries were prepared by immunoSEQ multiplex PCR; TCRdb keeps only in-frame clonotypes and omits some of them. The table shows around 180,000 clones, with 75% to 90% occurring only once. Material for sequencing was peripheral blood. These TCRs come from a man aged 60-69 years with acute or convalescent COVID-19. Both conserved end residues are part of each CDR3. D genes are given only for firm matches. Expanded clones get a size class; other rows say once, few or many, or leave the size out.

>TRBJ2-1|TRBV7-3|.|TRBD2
CASSLSSGSGGEQFF
TGTGCCAGCAGCTTAAGTAGCGGGAGCGGGGGTGAGCAGTTCTTC
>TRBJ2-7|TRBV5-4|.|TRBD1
CASSQGSQGAGQYF
TGTGCCAGCAGCCAAGGATCCCAGGGGGCCGGGCAGTACTTC
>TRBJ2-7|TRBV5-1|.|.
CASSPLLAYEQYF
TGCGCCAGCAGCCCCCTCCTAGCCTACGAGCAGTACTTC
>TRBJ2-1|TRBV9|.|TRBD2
CASSVAGGAGSNEQFF
TGTGCCAGCAGCGTAGCGGGAGGGGCCGGGTCCAATGAGCAGTTCTTC
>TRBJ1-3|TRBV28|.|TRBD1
CASSLGGTGEDTIYF
TGTGCCAGCAGTTTGGGCGGGACAGGGGAAGACACCATATATTTT
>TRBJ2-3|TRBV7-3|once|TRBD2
CASSLRGGGSGKDTQYF
TGTGCCAGCAGCTTGCGGGGTGGCGGGAGTGGAAAAGATACGCAGTATTTT
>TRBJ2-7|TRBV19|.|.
CASSPGFLSYEQYF
TGTGCCAGTAGTCCCGGGTTTCTCTCCTACGAGCAGTACTTC
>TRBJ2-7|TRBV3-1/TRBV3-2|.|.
CASSQAWQSSYEQYF
TGTGCCAGCAGCCAAGCATGGCAGTCCTCCTACGAGCAGTACTTC
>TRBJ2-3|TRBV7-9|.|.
CASSWATQDTQYF
TGTGCCAGCAGCTGGGCGACCCAGGATACGCAGTATTTT
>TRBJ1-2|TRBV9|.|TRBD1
CASSVGGGYYGYTF
TGTGCCAGCAGCGTAGGAGGGGGCTACTATGGCTACACCTTC
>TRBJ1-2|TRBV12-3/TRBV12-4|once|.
CASSSTAYGYTF
TGTGCCAGCAGTTCGACAGCCTATGGCTACACCTTC
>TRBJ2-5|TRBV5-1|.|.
CASSFAGGRLRYQETQYF
TGCGCCAGCAGCTTTGCGGGTGGGAGACTTCGGTACCAAGAGACCCAGTACTTC
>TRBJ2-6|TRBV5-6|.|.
CASSLRSGANVLTF
TGTGCCAGCAGCTTGCGCTCTGGGGCCAACGTCCTGACTTTC
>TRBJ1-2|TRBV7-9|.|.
CASSFQLGDGYTF
TGTGCCAGCAGCTTCCAATTGGGAGATGGCTACACCTTC
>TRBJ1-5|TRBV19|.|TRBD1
CATGIGTVSNQPQHF
TGTGCCACCGGAATTGGGACAGTAAGCAATCAGCCCCAGCATTTT
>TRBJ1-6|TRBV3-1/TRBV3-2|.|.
CASSQPGGDSPLHF
TGTGCCAGCAGCCAACCCGGAGGGGACTCACCCCTCCACTTT
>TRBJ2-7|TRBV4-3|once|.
CASSRTEPSYEQYF
TGCGCCAGCAGCCGGACAGAACCTTCCTACGAGCAGTACTTC
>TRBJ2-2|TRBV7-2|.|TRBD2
CASSQGTSIAGELFF
TGTGCCAGCAGCCAGGGGACTAGCATTGCCGGGGAGCTGTTTTTT
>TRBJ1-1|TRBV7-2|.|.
CASSRGGNTEAFF
TGTGCCAGCAGCCGCGGGGGGAACACTGAAGCTTTCTTT
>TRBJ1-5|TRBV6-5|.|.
CASSYSSGEQPQHF
TGTGCCAGCAGTTACTCGTCCGGAGAACAGCCCCAGCATTTT
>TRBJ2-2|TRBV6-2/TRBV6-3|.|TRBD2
CASSYRERGTGELFF
TGTGCCAGCAGTTACCGGGAGCGGGGCACCGGGGAGCTGTTTTTT
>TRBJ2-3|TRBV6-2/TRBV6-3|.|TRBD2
CASSSTGTRITDTQYF
TGTGCCAGCAGTAGTACCGGGACTAGGATCACAGATACGCAGTATTTT
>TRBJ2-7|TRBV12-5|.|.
CASGLDRMNEQYF
TGTGCTAGTGGTCTAGACAGGATGAACGAGCAGTACTTC
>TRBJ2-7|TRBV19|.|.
CASSSARAYEQYF
TGTGCCAGTAGTTCGGCCAGGGCCTACGAGCAGTACTTC
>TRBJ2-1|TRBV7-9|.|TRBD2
CASSFRLAVDEQFF
TGTGCCAGCTCTTTTAGACTAGCGGTCGATGAGCAGTTCTTC
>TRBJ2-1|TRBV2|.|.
CASTSFNEQFF
TGTGCCAGCACTAGCTTCAATGAGCAGTTCTTC
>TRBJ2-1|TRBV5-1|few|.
CASSLANRERDEQFF
TGCGCCAGCAGCTTGGCCAACAGGGAAAGGGATGAGCAGTTCTTC
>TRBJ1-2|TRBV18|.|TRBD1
CASSPNRGFGYTF
TGTGCCAGCTCACCTAACAGGGGCTTTGGCTACACCTTC
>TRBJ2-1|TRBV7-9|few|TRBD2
CASSQYSGGSINEQFF
TGTGCCAGCAGCCAGTACAGCGGGGGATCTATCAATGAGCAGTTCTTC
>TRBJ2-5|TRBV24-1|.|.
CATSDLATRAQYF
TGTGCCACCAGTGATTTGGCGACGCGGGCCCAGTACTTC
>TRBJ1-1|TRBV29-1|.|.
CSVEVSELNTEAFF
TGCAGCGTTGAAGTTTCGGAGTTGAACACTGAAGCTTTCTTT
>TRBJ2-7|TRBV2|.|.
CASSPGTPSYEQYF
TGTGCCAGCAGCCCCGGGACACCATCCTACGAGCAGTACTTC
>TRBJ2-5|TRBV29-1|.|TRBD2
CSETSGTETQYF
TGCAGCGAGACTAGCGGGACAGAGACCCAGTACTTC
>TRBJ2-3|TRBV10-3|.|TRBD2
CAILAGGTDTQYF
TGTGCCATCCTTGCGGGAGGAACAGATACGCAGTATTTT
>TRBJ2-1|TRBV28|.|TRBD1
CASSWAQGAGNEQFF
TGTGCCAGCTCCTGGGCGCAGGGGGCAGGTAATGAGCAGTTCTTC
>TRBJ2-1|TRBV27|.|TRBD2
CASSLSMGTSGSGEQFF
TGTGCCAGCAGTTTATCGATGGGGACTAGCGGGAGCGGTGAGCAGTTCTTC
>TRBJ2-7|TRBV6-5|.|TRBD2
CASSDLASGYEQYF
TGTGCCAGCAGCGACTTGGCTAGCGGCTACGAGCAGTACTTC
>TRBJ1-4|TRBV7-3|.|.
CASSRPQMPVRDEKLFF
TGTGCCAGCAGCCGCCCCCAGATGCCAGTGAGGGATGAAAAACTGTTTTTT
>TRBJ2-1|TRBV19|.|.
CATQAREFNEQFF
TGTGCCACTCAAGCCCGGGAGTTCAATGAGCAGTTCTTC
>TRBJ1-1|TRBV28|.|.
CASSPLRDTTEAFF
TGTGCCAGCAGCCCGCTCCGGGACACCACTGAAGCTTTCTTT
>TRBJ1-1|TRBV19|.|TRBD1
CASKIQGAPTEAFF
TGTGCCAGTAAGATTCAGGGGGCGCCCACTGAAGCTTTCTTT
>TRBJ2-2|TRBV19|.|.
CASGGGRGVESTGELFF
TGTGCCAGTGGAGGAGGGAGAGGCGTTGAGTCCACCGGGGAGCTGTTTTTT
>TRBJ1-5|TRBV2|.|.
CASSESSGAIPQPQHF
TGTGCCAGCAGTGAAAGTTCAGGGGCGATACCCCAGCCCCAGCATTTT
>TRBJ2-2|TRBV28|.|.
CASSHFAGTLTGELFF
TGTGCCAGCAGCCACTTTGCCGGGACATTGACCGGGGAGCTGTTTTTT
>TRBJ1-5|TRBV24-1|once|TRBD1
CATSDHRGNQPQHF
TGTGCCACCAGTGACCACAGGGGGAATCAGCCCCAGCATTTT
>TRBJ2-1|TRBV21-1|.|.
CASSRQAKVGTSLTNEQFF
TGTGCCAGCAGCCGACAGGCGAAGGTTGGGACCTCGCTAACGAATGAGCAGTTCTTC
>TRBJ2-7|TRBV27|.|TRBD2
CASRLAGRTYEQYF
TGTGCCAGCAGATTAGCGGGGAGGACCTACGAGCAGTACTTC
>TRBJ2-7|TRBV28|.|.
CASSLAGQVEQYF
TGTGCCAGCAGTCTTGCAGGGCAGGTCGAGCAGTACTTC
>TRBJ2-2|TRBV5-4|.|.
CASSFNPLASNTGELFF
TGTGCCAGCAGCTTTAACCCCCTAGCTTCTAACACCGGGGAGCTGTTTTTT
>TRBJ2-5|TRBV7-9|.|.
CASSLVVGAAETQYF
TGTGCCAGCAGCTTAGTAGTAGGGGCTGCGGAGACCCAGTACTTC
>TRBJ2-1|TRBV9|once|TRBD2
CASSTRDYYNEQFF
TGTGCCAGCAGCACCAGGGACTACTACAATGAGCAGTTCTTC
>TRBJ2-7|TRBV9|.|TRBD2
CASSPRNSGRDEQYF
TGTGCCAGCAGCCCCAGGAATAGCGGGAGGGATGAGCAGTACTTC